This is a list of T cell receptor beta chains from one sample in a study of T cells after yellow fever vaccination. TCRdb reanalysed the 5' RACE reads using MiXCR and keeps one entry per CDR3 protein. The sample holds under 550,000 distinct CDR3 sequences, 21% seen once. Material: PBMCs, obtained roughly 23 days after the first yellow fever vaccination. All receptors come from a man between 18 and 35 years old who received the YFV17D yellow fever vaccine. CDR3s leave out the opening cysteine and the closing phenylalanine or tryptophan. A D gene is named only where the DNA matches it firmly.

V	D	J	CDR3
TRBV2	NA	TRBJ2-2	ASRSTGELF
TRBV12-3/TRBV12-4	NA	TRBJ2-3	ASSLGGTRGPRTDTQY
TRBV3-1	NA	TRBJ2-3	ASSQAGVRDTQY
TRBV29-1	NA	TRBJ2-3	SVVSSGASTDTQY
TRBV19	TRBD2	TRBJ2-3	ASSITVVAGRTDTQY
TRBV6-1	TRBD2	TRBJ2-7	ASSELTSGGYYEQY
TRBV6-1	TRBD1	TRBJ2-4	AAAGQVAAKNIQY
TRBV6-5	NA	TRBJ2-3	ASSYSNPSTDTQY
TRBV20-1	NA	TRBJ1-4	SAIGSGINEKLF
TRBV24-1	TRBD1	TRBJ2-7	ATRETGTGGAEAGYEQY
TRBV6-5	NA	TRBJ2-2	ASSYSRGENTGELF